Presented here are 32 T cell receptor beta chains from one specimen sequenced in a study of cytomegalovirus exposure and HLA in healthy donors. The PCR had 60 Vbeta and 13 Jbeta primers. The data were produced by immunoSEQ multiplex PCR, yet TCRdb's version contains in-frame clones alone and is incomplete. The top ten hold approximately 2.2% of the sample, which has 90,000 to 120,000 clones, roughly 80% seen once. Sequenced input: PBMCs. All receptors derive from a man between 25 and 39 years old in good health and CMV-seronegative.

The chain carries TRBV23-1 and TRBJ2-7, with 9 nucleotides matching TRBD1. TRBV23-1 is filed as an ORF, its function uncertain. V lost 1 base, J lost 13 bases, and 5 bases stayed unmatched. The CDR3 sequence is 12 residues long. In DNA, the CDR3 is TGCGCCAGCAGTCAATTGGACAGGGGCGGCTACTTC. Residues: CASSQLDRGGYF.

This clone occurred once. This specimen includes other DNA sequences encoding the same CDR3. The chain carries TRBV19 and TRBJ2-7, with 7 bases fitting TRBD1. J was trimmed by 0 bases and V by 9 bases; bases with no gene match: 5. Germline V gene data show CDR1 as LNHDA and CDR2 as SQIVND (reference sequence). CDR3 length equals 13 residues. The CDR3 protein is CASGGTASYEQYF. CDR3 sequence (DNA): TGTGCCAGCGGTGGGACAGCCTCCTACGAGCAGTACTTC.

The chain has TRBV4-2 and TRBJ1-6; TRBD1 matches at 8 bases. From germline, CDR1 is LGHNA and CDR2 YNFKEQ. Trimming cost V 2 bases and J 6 bases; bases outside gene matches: 9. This CDR3 has 17 residues. CDR3 DNA sequence: TGTGCCAGCAGCCAACGGACAGGGAGGGGACCTAATTCACCCCTCCACTTT. Its protein is CASSQRTGRGPNSPLHF.

This clone has only one observation. This CDR3 is CASRPGGRQETQYF. The CDR3 DNA reads as TGTGCCAGCCGCCCGGGGGGGCGTCAAGAGACCCAGTACTTC. The J gene is TRBJ2-5, the V gene TRBV4-2; the match to TRBD2 covers 8 bases. CDR3 length equals 14 residues. The J segment lost 2 bases and the V segment lost 8 bases, leaving 7 bases of the junction unmatched. CDR1 and CDR2 from the germline V gene are LGHNA and YNFKEQ.

The sample holds one count of this clone. The chain employs TRBV19 and TRBJ2-1; D is uncertain. Trimming took off 5 bases at V and 10 bases at J, with 12 bases between the two ends. The CDR3 contains 12 residues. Germline CDR1 reads LNHDA; CDR2 reads SQIVND (reference sequence). The CDR3 loop is CASSPRQREQFF. The CDR3 DNA reads as TGTGCCAGTAGTCCAAGGCAGCGCGAGCAGTTCTTC.

The CDR3 bases are TGTGCCAGCAGTTACGTCGGCAGACATTACGAGCAGTACTTC. This gives the protein CASSYVGRHYEQYF. The chain links TRBV6-5 to TRBJ2-7; no definite D call. Germline V gene lookup returns CDR1 MNHEY and CDR2 SVGAGI. The CDR3 has 14 amino acids. Trimming removed 2 bases from V and 4 bases from J, with 12 bases in between.

This chain joins TRBV25-1 and TRBJ2-5; 8 nucleotides align to TRBD2. The DNA end favors TRBJ2-7, so the J call may be wrong. Germline CDR1 and CDR2: MGHDK and SYGVNS. This CDR3 contains 15 residues. This CDR3 is CASSEIGTRTHEQYF. The CDR3 nucleotides read TGTGCCAGCAGTGAAATCGGGACTAGAACCCACGAGCAGTACTTC.

This chain links TRBV6-1 with TRBJ2-5; TRBD2 might be the D (5 bases). Trimming stripped 4 bases from V and 5 bases from J, with 14 bases between. CDR1 and CDR2 (germline): MNHNS, SASEGT. CDR3 length equals 14 residues. CDR3 nucleotides: TGTGCCAGCAGTGCAACCGGCCGCGGGGAGACCCAGTACTTC. It translates to CASSATGRGETQYF.

Only a few counts were recorded for this clone. The chain uses TRBV30 and TRBJ1-3; D is unresolved. Germline values: CDR1 GTSNPN, CDR2 SVGIG (reference sequence). The CDR3 length is 14 residues. Trimming cost V 1 base and J 2 bases, with 9 bases left between them. CDR3 DNA sequence: TGTGCCTGGAGTGGTGGAGGGACTGGAAACACCATATATTTT. Encoded protein: CAWSGGGTGNTIYF. Complete variable domain (other parts from reference TRBV30 and TRBJ1-3): SQTIHQWPATLVQPVGSPLSLECTVEGTSNPNLYWYRQAAGRGLQLLFYSVGIGQISSEVPQNLSASRPQDRQFILSSKKLLLSDSGFYLCAWSGGGTGNTIYFGEGSWLTVV.

To note about this clone: An end of the junction differs from the germline gene, which may be a read error. V is TRBV25-1 and J is TRBJ1-4; a possible D gene is TRBD1 (6 bases). Germline V gene lookup returns CDR1 MGHDK and CDR2 SYGVNS. The CDR3 sequence is 15 residues long. The CDR3 DNA reads as TGTGCCAGCAGCGAATCTCACAGGGCGGGTGAAAAACTGTTTTTT. Translating gives CASSESHRAGEKLFF.

This clone was seen only a few times. The chain is built from TRBV7-2 and TRBJ2-1, with a weak D call TRBD2 (7 bases). Germline values: CDR1 SGHTA, CDR2 FQGNSA. There are 15 residues in the CDR3. V lost 4 bases to trimming and J lost 4 bases, with 14 bases between them. DNA for the CDR3: TGTGCCAGCAGCTGGGAGGGGGGGGGATACAATGAGCAGTTCTTC. It is translated as CASSWEGGGYNEQFF. The full variable domain, with the rest looked up from reference TRBV7-2 and TRBJ2-1, is GAGVSQSPSNKVTEKGKDVELRCDPISGHTALYWYRQSLGQGLEFLIYFQGNSAPDKSGLPSDRFSAERTGGSVSTLTIQRTQQEDSAVYLCASSWEGGGYNEQFFGPGTRLTVL.

V usage is TRBV6-4 and J usage is TRBJ1-2; unclear D gene. V was trimmed by 0 bases and J by 7 bases, leaving 9 bases between them. Germline V gene data show CDR1 as MRHNA and CDR2 as SNTAGT. The CDR3 is 13 residues long. The CDR3 reads CASSDSGGLGYTF. DNA of the CDR3: TGTGCCAGCAGTGACTCGGGAGGGCTTGGCTACACCTTC.

The rearrangement links TRBV5-1 to TRBJ2-7, with unresolved D. The germline CDR1 and CDR2 sequences are SGHRS and YFSETQ. V was cut by 3 bases and J by 7 bases, with 11 bases left in between. The CDR3 consists of 12 residues. The CDR3 spells CASSSQRREQYF. The CDR3 nucleotides read TGCGCCAGCAGCTCGCAGCGTCGGGAGCAGTACTTC.

This clone appeared once. The J gene is TRBJ2-1, the V gene TRBV4-2; TRBD1 is a possible D gene (6 bases). Trimming took off 0 bases at V and 6 bases at J, with 15 bases between the two ends. Germline values: CDR1 LGHNA, CDR2 YNFKEQ. This CDR3 contains 16 residues. Written as DNA, the CDR3 is TGTGCCAGCAGCCAAGAGGCAGGACAGCTATTCAATGAGCAGTTCTTC. Residues: CASSQEAGQLFNEQFF.

This clone was seen a single time. The rearrangement links TRBV23-1 to TRBJ1-5; 8 bases agree with TRBD1. TRBV23-1 is classed as an ORF, of uncertain function. The CDR3 spans 17 residues. J gave up 4 bases and V 4 bases, and 12 bases lay outside the gene matches. The CDR3 DNA reads as TGCGCCAGCAGTCGGGGACCGGGACAGGTAAAGAATCAGCCCCAGCATTTT. Amino acids: CASSRGPGQVKNQPQHF.

This chain links TRBV4-1 with TRBJ2-1; 11 bases line up with TRBD1. The CDR3 loop spans 14 amino acids. V was pared by 6 bases and J by 8 bases, with 6 bases of the junction left unmatched. Germline lookup yields CDR1 MGHRA and CDR2 YSYEKL. CDR3 protein: CASSSDRGLDEQFF. The CDR3 DNA is TGCGCCAGCAGTTCGGACAGGGGGCTAGATGAGCAGTTCTTC.

This clone was counted a single time. The genes are TRBV30 and TRBJ1-2; D uncertain. Trimming pared 0 bases from V and 8 bases from J, leaving 13 bases between. The CDR3 runs to 13 residues. CDR1 is GTSNPN, CDR2 SVGIG, per germline (reference sequence). The CDR3 DNA sequence: TGTGCCTGGAGTGTAGGCGGCGCGGGAGGCTACACCTTC. Encoded protein: CAWSVGGAGGYTF. The full variable domain, completed using reference TRBV30 and TRBJ1-2, is SQTIHQWPATLVQPVGSPLSLECTVEGTSNPNLYWYRQAAGRGLQLLFYSVGIGQISSEVPQNLSASRPQDRQFILSSKKLLLSDSGFYLCAWSVGGAGGYTFGSGTRLTVV.

The chain has TRBV2 and TRBJ1-5, with 11 nucleotides matching TRBD1. With V trimmed by 6 bases and J by 2 bases, 3 bases remained unmatched. Germline assignment: CDR1 SNHLY and CDR2 FYNNEI. The CDR3 has 15 amino acids. The CDR3 is CASSGQGARNQPQHF. DNA for the CDR3: TGTGCCAGCAGCGGACAGGGGGCCCGCAATCAGCCCCAGCATTTT.

The V call is TRBV6-4, the J call TRBJ2-2, with D possibly being TRBD2 (5 bases). The CDR3 consists of 13 residues. Trimming took 3 bases from V and 6 from J, leaving 8 bases between them. Germline CDR1 is MRHNA and CDR2 is SNTAGT. CDR3 DNA sequence: TGTGCCAGCAGTGAACTAGTCTCCGGGGAGCTGTTTTTT. Translated: CASSELVSGELFF.

The CDR3 sequence is CASSSDRADNSPLHF. The CDR3 nucleotides read TGTGCCAGCAGTTCTGACAGGGCGGATAATTCACCCCTCCACTTT. The genes are TRBV27 and TRBJ1-6, with TRBD1 identical over 7 bases. This CDR3 spans 15 amino acids. The J segment lost 5 bases and the V segment lost 4 bases, leaving 5 bases of the junction unmatched. CDR1 is MNHEY, CDR2 SMNVEV, per germline (reference sequence).

The J gene is TRBJ1-3, the V gene TRBV15; D gene unclear. Germline-derived CDR1 and CDR2 are LNHNV and YYDKDF (reference sequence). This CDR3 is 15 amino acids long. Between the trimmed V and J ends, which lost 1 base and 4 bases, there was a span of 11 bases. The CDR3 DNA reads TGTGCCACCAGCAGAGGGACGGGGTTGGGAAACACCATATATTTT. This gives the protein CATSRGTGLGNTIYF.

This clone was counted once. This sequence joins TRBV28 and TRBJ2-1; 9 positions match TRBD2. This CDR3 region has 17 residues. Germline V gene lookup returns CDR1 MDHEN and CDR2 SYDVKM. V lost 6 bases, J lost 3 bases, and 12 bases stayed unmatched. As DNA, the CDR3 is TGTGCCAGCAGCCTCCTAGGATTAGCGGGAGACTACAATGAGCAGTTCTTC. It translates to CASSLLGLAGDYNEQFF. The full variable domain, with the rest looked up from reference TRBV28 and TRBJ2-1, is DVKVTQSSRYLVKRTGEKVFLECVQDMDHENMFWYRQDPGLGLRLIYFSYDVKMKEKGDIPEGYSVSREKKERFSLILESASTNQTSMYLCASSLLGLAGDYNEQFFGPGTRLTVL.

This clone has just one count. The rearrangement joins TRBV9 to TRBJ1-1; no clear D gene. The germline V gene has CDR1 SGDLS and CDR2 YYNGEE. The CDR3 spans 12 residues. Trimming pared 4 bases from V and 11 bases from J, leaving 15 bases between. CDR3 region: CASSPGGRGAFF. As DNA, the CDR3 is TGTGCCAGCAGCCCCGGCGGTCGCGGGGCTTTCTTT.

V and J are TRBV2 and TRBJ2-7, with 9 bases matching TRBD1. V lost 6 bases and J lost 5; bases outside the gene matches: 14. Germline V gives CDR1 SNHLY, CDR2 FYNNEI. The CDR3 extends over 16 amino acids. CDR3 sequence reads: CASRRTTGGLSDEQYF. The CDR3 coding sequence is TGTGCCAGCAGGCGGACTACAGGGGGCCTAAGTGACGAGCAGTACTTC.

For this clone: At one of its ends the junction is not consistent with the germline gene, which may arise from a read error. The V call is TRBV27, the J call TRBJ1-2; D is possibly TRBD1 (6 bases). The germline CDR1 and CDR2 sequences are MNHEY and SMNVEV (reference sequence). The CDR3 consists of 13 residues. The CDR3 loop reads CASSLLQGSYLHF. DNA for the CDR3: TGTGCCAGCAGTTTGTTACAGGGCTCCTACCTCCACTTC.

The CDR3 DNA follows: TGTGCCAGCAGCTTGGGAACGCCGATACAGAACACTGAAGCTTTCTTT. Its protein is CASSLGTPIQNTEAFF. The chain recombines TRBV5-8 with TRBJ1-1; D is uncertain. The CDR3 is 16 amino acids. Germline CDR1 and CDR2: SGHTS and YDEGEE. Trimming cost V 0 bases and J 1 base, with 13 bases left between them.

The chain has TRBV5-1 and TRBJ2-1, with TRBD2 as a possible D gene (5 bases). Germline V CDR1 and CDR2: SGHRS, YFSETQ. This CDR3 has 15 residues. The ends were cut back, 4 bases at V and 2 bases at J, with 13 bases in the middle. The DNA for the CDR3 is TGCGCCAGCAGCCAGGACTCTATAACCTACAATGAGCAGTTCTTC. It codes for CASSQDSITYNEQFF.

The rearrangement uses TRBV7-9 and TRBJ2-5; perhaps TRBD1 as D (6 bases). The CDR3 covers 14 residues. The V end was cut by 4 bases, the J end by 7 bases, with 16 bases between. The germline V gene encodes CDR1 SEHNR and CDR2 FQNEAQ (reference sequence). CDR3 sequence (DNA): TGTGCCAGCAGCTCCTGGACAGAGACAAGGACCCAGTACTTC. Its translation is CASSSWTETRTQYF.

The V gene is TRBV27, the J gene TRBJ1-2; D gene ambiguous. The CDR3 is 14 residues long. In germline, CDR1 is MNHEY, CDR2 SMNVEV (reference sequence). The germline V and J ends were trimmed by 3 bases and 0 bases, with 8 bases remaining between them. The CDR3 DNA is TGTGCCAGCAGTTTCTCAGGCCCTAACTATGGCTACACCTTC. It yields the protein CASSFSGPNYGYTF.

J is TRBJ2-7 and V is TRBV27; TRBD1 might be the D (6 bases). In germline, CDR1 is MNHEY, CDR2 SMNVEV (reference sequence). The V gene lost 4 bases and the J gene lost 2 bases, with 9 bases spanning the gap. This CDR3 is 13 amino acids long. The CDR3 loop reads CASSYQGPYEQYF. As DNA, the CDR3 is TGTGCCAGCAGTTACCAGGGGCCCTACGAGCAGTACTTC.

This clone has just one count. The V call is TRBV6-6, the J call TRBJ2-7; D perhaps matches TRBD1 (6 bases). The CDR3 is 15 amino acids. In germline, CDR1 is MNHNY, CDR2 SVGAGI (reference sequence). Trimming stripped 5 bases from V and 1 base from J, with 15 bases between. CDR3 residues: CASSRSGTLSYEQYF. The CDR3 DNA is TGTGCCAGCAGTCGGTCCGGGACATTGTCCTACGAGCAGTACTTC.

The chain uses TRBV6-5 and TRBJ2-7; 8 bases match TRBD2. After removal of 8 bases from V and 6 bases from J, the junction contained 12 bases not matched to a gene. CDR3 length: 14 amino acids. Germline values: CDR1 MNHEY, CDR2 SVGAGI. The CDR3 is CASQGWREVGEQYF. The CDR3 bases are TGTGCCAGCCAAGGGTGGCGGGAGGTGGGCGAGCAGTACTTC.